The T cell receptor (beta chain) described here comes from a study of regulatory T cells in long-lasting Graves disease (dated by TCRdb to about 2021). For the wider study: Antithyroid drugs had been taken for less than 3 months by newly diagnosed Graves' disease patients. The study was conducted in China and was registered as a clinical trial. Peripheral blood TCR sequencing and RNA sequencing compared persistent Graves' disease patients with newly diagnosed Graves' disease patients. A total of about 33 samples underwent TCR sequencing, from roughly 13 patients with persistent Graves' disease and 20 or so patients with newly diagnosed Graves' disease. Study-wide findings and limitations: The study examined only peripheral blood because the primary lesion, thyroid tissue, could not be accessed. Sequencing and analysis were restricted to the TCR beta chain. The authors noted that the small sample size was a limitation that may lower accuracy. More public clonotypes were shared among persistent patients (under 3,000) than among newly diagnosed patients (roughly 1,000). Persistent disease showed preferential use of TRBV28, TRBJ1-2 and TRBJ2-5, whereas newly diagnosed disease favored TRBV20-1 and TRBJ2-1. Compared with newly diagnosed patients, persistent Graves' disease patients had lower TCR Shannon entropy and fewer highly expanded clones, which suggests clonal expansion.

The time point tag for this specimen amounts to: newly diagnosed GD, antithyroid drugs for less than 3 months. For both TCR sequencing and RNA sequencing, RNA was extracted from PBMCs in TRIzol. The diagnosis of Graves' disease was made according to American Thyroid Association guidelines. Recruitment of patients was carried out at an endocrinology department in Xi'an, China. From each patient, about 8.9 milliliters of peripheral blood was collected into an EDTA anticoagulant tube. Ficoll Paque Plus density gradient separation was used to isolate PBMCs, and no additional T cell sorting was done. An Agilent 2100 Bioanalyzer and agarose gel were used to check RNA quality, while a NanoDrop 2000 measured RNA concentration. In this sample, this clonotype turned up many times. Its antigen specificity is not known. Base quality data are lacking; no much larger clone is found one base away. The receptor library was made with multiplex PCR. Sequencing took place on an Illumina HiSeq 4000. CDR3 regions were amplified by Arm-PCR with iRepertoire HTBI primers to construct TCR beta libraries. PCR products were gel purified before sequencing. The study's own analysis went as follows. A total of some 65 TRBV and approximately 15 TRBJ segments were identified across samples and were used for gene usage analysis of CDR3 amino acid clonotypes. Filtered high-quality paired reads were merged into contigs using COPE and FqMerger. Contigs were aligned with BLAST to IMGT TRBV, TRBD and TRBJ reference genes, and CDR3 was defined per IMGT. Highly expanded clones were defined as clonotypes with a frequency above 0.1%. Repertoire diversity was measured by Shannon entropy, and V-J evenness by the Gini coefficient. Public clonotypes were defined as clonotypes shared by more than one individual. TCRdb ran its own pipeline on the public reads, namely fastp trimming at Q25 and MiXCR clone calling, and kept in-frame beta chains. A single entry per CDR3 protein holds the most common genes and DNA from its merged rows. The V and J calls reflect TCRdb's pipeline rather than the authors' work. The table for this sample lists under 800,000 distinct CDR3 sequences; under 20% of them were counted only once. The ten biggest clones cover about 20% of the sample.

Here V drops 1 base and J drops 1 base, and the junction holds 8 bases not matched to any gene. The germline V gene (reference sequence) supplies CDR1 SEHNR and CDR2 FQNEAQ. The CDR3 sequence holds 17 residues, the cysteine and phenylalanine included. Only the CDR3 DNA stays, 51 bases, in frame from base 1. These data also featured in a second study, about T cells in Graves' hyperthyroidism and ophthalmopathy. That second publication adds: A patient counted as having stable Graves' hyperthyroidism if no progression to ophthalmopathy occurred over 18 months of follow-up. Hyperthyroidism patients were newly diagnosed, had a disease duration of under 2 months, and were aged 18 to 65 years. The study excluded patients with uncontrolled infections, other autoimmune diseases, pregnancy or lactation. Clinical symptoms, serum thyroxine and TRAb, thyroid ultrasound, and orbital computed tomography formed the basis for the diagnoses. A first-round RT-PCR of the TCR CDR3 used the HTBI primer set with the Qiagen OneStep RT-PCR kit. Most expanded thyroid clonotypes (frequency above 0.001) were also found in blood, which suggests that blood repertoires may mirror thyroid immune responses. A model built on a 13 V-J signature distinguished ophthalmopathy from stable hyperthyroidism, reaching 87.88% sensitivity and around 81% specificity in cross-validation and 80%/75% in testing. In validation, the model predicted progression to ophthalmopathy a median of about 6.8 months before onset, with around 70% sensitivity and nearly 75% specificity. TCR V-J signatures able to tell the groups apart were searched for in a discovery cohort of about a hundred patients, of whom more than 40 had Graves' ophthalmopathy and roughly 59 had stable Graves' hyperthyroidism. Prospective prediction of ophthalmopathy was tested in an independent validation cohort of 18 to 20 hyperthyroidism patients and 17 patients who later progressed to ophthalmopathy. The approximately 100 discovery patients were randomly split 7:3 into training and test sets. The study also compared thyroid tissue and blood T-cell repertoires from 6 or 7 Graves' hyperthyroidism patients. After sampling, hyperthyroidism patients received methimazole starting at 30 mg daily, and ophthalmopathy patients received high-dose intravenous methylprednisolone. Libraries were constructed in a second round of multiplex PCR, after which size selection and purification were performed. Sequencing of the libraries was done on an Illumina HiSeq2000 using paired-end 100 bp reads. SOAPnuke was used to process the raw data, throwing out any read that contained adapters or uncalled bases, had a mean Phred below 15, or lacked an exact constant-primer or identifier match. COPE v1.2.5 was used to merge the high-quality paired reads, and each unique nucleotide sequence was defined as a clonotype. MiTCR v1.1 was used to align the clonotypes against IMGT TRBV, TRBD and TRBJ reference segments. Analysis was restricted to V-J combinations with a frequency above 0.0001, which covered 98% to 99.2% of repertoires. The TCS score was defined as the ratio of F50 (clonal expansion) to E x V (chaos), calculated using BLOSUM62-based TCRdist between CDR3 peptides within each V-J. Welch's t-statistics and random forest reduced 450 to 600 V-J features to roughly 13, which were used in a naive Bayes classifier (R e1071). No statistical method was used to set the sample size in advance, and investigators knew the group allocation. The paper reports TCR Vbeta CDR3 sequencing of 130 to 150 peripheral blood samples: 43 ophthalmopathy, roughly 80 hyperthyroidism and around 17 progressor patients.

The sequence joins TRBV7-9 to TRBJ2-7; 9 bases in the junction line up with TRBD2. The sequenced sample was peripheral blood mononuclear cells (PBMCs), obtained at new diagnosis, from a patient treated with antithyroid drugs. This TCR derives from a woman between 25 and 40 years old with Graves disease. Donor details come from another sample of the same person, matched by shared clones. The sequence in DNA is TGTGCCAGCAGCTTAGATGGCGGGAGGGCCCCGTCCTACGAGCAGTACTTC. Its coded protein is CASSLDGGRAPSYEQYF.